This TCR beta chain came from a study of Tregs in tolerant kidney transplant recipients. Germline V gene data show CDR1 as LGHNA and CDR2 as YNFKEQ. The CDR3 loop spans 13 amino acids. V lost 4 bases to trimming and J lost 3 bases, with 10 bases between them. Method: immunoSEQ multiplex PCR; TCRdb's copy keeps in-frame clones and lacks some. The sample includes around 66,000 clones, 80% to 90% of them seen just once. The chain joins TRBV4-2 to TRBJ2-7, with D perhaps TRBD1 (5 bases). This clonotype originated in a human donor who received a combined kidney and bone marrow transplant. The sequencing used Tregs from blood, collected before the transplant. CDR3 residues: CASSLDGHYEQYF. The CDR3 nucleotides are TGTGCCAGCAGCCTGGACGGACACTACGAGCAGTACTTC.